Presented here are 7 T cell receptor beta chains from one specimen sequenced in a study of neurological immune-mediated disorders. TCRdb reprocessed the 5' RACE reads with MiXCR, giving one entry per CDR3 protein. This sample has about 65,000 distinct CDR3 sequences; 4.1% occur once, and the top ten carry roughly 2.5%. What was sequenced was PBMCs. These receptors originate from a man over 45 with multiple sclerosis.

This clonotype came up a few times. The V call is TRBV29-1, the J call TRBJ2-3; no clear D. The CDR3 has 15 residues. Germline V gene lookup returns CDR1 SQVTM and CDR2 ANQGSEA. The ends were cut back, 0 bases at V and 2 bases at J, with 12 bases in the middle. The DNA of the CDR3 is TGCAGCGTTGAAGATAGGAGTTCCCCCACAGATACGCAGTATTTT. It translates to CSVEDRSSPTDTQYF.

The table lists this clonotype with many counts. V is TRBV5-1 and J is TRBJ2-3, with 13 bases lining up with TRBD2. The germline gives CDR1 SGHRS, CDR2 YFSETQ. The CDR3 has 16 amino acids. V lost 4 bases and J lost 1; bases outside the gene matches: 3. The CDR3 protein is CASSAGTSGGTDTQYF. CDR3 in DNA: TGCGCCAGCAGCGCCGGGACTAGCGGGGGCACAGATACGCAGTATTTT.

The table lists this clonotype with many counts. This chain connects TRBV29-1 to TRBJ2-3; no definite D call. The ends were cut back, 4 bases at V and 2 bases at J, with 16 bases in the middle. The CDR3 length is 15 residues. CDR1 is SQVTM and CDR2 is ANQGSEA in the germline V gene. The CDR3 coding sequence is TGCAGCGTTGGTACGAGTGGCGCGGTCACAGATACGCAGTATTTT. Translation gives CSVGTSGAVTDTQYF.

This clonotype showed up many times. The chain is built from TRBV4-1 and TRBJ2-7; no firm D call. Germline values: CDR1 MGHRA, CDR2 YSYEKL. The CDR3 is 14 residues long. The V end was cut by 0 bases, the J end by 5 bases, with 11 bases between. The DNA for the CDR3 is TGCGCCAGCAGCCAAGACCCATCCGGAGACGAGCAGTACTTC. This codes for CASSQDPSGDEQYF.

This clonotype was recorded many times. The chain carries TRBV3-1 and TRBJ1-2; D might be TRBD1 (6 bases). The germline V and J ends were trimmed by 8 bases and 3 bases, with 22 bases remaining between them. Looked up from germline, CDR1 is LGHDT and CDR2 is YNNKEL (reference sequence). The CDR3 contains 16 residues. The CDR3 bases are TGTGCCAGCGGAGTACAGGGAGGAAGGCAAGACTATGGCTACACCTTC. Its translation is CASGVQGGRQDYGYTF.

This clonotype was found many times. The V and J genes are TRBV3-1 and TRBJ1-4, with D unresolved. Germline V CDR1 and CDR2: LGHDT, YNNKEL (reference sequence). V was shortened by 4 bases and J by 7 bases, with 16 bases between the two germline ends. The CDR3 contains 15 residues. The CDR3 nucleotides are TGTGCCAGCAGCCGACTCGGCGCCCCAGGTGAAAAACTGTTTTTT. Its protein is CASSRLGAPGEKLFF.

This chain joins TRBV20-1 and TRBJ2-7; a possible D gene is TRBD2 (5 bases). The germline V and J ends were trimmed by 4 bases and 3 bases, with 13 bases remaining between them. This CDR3 has 13 amino acids. Germline CDR1 is DFQATT and CDR2 is SNEGSKA (reference sequence). The CDR3 loop reads CSATRERYYEQYF. For the CDR3, the DNA is TGCAGTGCTACCCGGGAAAGATACTACGAGCAGTACTTC.